This T cell receptor beta chain was recorded in a study of shared clonotypes between healthy human individuals. Study-wide background: Ranging from 18 to 49 in age, donors were a couple of women and a few men.

Replicate sorted-subset PCRs were loaded with roughly 200 ng DNA, about 30,000 T cell genomes. Per the original methods: ImmunoSEQ output held junction-only sequences without quality scores, so filtering differed. Sequenced by immunoSEQ multiplex PCR; TCRdb stores in-frame clones only, minus some. V and J calls plus clone size are reproduced from that table; the DNA served to infer D and trimming. The sample lists over 1.5 million clones, approximately 98% occurring once. V lost 5 bases and J lost 1, with 20 bases in between. The germline gives CDR1 SEHNR, CDR2 FQNEAQ (reference sequence). The CDR3 covers 17 residues.

The receptor was derived from a man in his thirties or forties in good health. The sequenced sample was naive CD4+ T cells sorted from blood. Subset noted: CD45RA+ positively selected. The chain has TRBV7-9 and TRBJ2-5, with D possibly matching TRBD1 (8 bases). The CDR3 region is CASSPRTGRESQETQYF. As DNA, the CDR3 is TGTGCCAGCAGCCCTCGGACAGGGAGGGAGTCCCAAGAGACCCAGTACTTC. The full variable domain, completed using reference TRBV7-9 and TRBJ2-5, is DTGVSQNPRHKITKRGQNVTFRCDPISEHNRLYWYRQTLGQGPEFLTYFQNEAQLEKSRLLSDRFSAERPKGSFSTLEIQRTEQGDSAMYLCASSPRTGRESQETQYFGPGTRLLVL.